The sequence of this T cell receptor beta chain was determined in a study of Graves' ophthalmopathy and Graves' hyperthyroidism. Study as a whole: Hyperthyroidism qualified as stable when ophthalmopathy did not develop within 18 months of follow-up.

Amplification of TCR beta CDR3 regions used RNA transcripts. Second-round multiplex PCR came after first-round RT-PCR with HTBI primers. TCRdb reprocessed the multiplex PCR reads with MiXCR, giving one entry per CDR3 protein. Altogether 580,000 or so distinct CDR3 sequences are present, about two fifths being singletons, with the ten largest covering about 4%. In germline, CDR1 is SNHLY, CDR2 FYNNEI. This CDR3 spans 16 amino acids. Study results and caveats: The model reached around 66% sensitivity and about 72% specificity for predicting ophthalmopathy progression.

Of note for this clonotype: Its antigen is currently unknown. One junction end does not reproduce the germline sequence, and a read error may be involved.

The chain couples TRBV2 to TRBJ2-4, with TRBD2 matching over 11 bases. The TCR comes from an adult man with Graves' hyperthyroidism. Sequenced: peripheral blood or thyroid tissue (not recorded which). CDR3 protein: CASSDSGRARENIQYF. The CDR3 region has the DNA TGCGCCAGCAGCGATAGCGGGAGGGCCCGGGAAAACATTCAGTACTTC.